The 21 T cell receptor beta chains below all came from one sample that was sequenced in a study of shared clonotypes between healthy human individuals. Libraries were prepared by immunoSEQ multiplex PCR; TCRdb keeps only in-frame clonotypes and omits some of them. There are 550,000 to 600,000 clones in the sample; just over 75% occur only once, and about 12% lies in the top ten. The specimen was PBMCs. The receptors originated from a woman in her thirties or forties in good health. Some clones in this sample may be carry-over from other donors' samples.

This clone was counted a few times. The gene calls are TRBV18 and TRBJ1-6; the D gene is possibly TRBD1 (5 bases). This CDR3 has 13 amino acids. Germline loops: CDR1 KGHSH, CDR2 LQKENI. V lost 4 bases and J lost 6, with 7 bases in between. This CDR3 reads CASSRDSNSPLHF. The CDR3 nucleotides read TGTGCCAGCTCACGAGACAGTAATTCACCCCTCCACTTT.

The chain employs TRBV7-8 and TRBJ2-3; D not resolved. The V end lost 2 bases, the J end lost 1 base, and 10 bases lay between the germline ends. Germline V gene lookup returns CDR1 SGHVS and CDR2 FQNEAQ. The CDR3 runs 15 residues. CDR3: CASSLWLGGTDTQYF. The CDR3 nucleotides read TGTGCCAGCAGCTTATGGTTAGGAGGCACAGATACGCAGTATTTT.

The chain couples TRBV5-5 to TRBJ1-4; no reliable D call. Between the trimmed V and J ends, which lost 4 bases and 8 bases, there was a span of 15 bases. The CDR3 consists of 14 residues. Germline assignment: CDR1 SGHKS and CDR2 YYEKEE (reference sequence). The CDR3 coding sequence is TGTGCCAGCAGCGAAGTAGGGCCACGCGAAAAACTGTTTTTT. The encoded protein is CASSEVGPREKLFF. The full variable domain, rest sourced from reference TRBV5-5 and TRBJ1-4, is DAGVTQSPTHLIKTRGQQVTLRCSPISGHKSVSWYQQVLGQGPQFIFQYYEKEERGRGNFPDRFSARQFPNYSSELNVNALLLGDSALYLCASSEVGPREKLFFGSGTQLSVL.

This rearrangement joins TRBV6-1 to TRBJ1-2; 10 nucleotides match TRBD1. The germline gives CDR1 MNHNS, CDR2 SASEGT. J lost 10 bases, V lost 3 bases, and 5 bases had no gene match. The length of the CDR3 is 13 residues. The DNA for the CDR3 is TGTGCCAGCAGTGACCGGGACAGGGGATACTACACCTTC. Translation gives CASSDRDRGYYTF.

The genes are TRBV4-1 and TRBJ2-7; D perhaps matches TRBD2 (5 bases). The CDR3 has 18 residues. The germline V gene has CDR1 MGHRA and CDR2 YSYEKL. V lost 0 bases and J lost 6, with 24 bases in between. The CDR3 loop reads CASSQERAGSTRPPEQYF. The CDR3 coding sequence is TGCGCCAGCAGCCAAGAGAGGGCAGGTTCCACCCGACCTCCCGAGCAGTACTTC.

The chain recombines TRBV28 with TRBJ2-7; D gene ambiguous. The ends were cut back, 3 bases at V and 2 bases at J, with 14 bases in the middle. The germline CDR1 and CDR2 sequences are MDHEN and SYDVKM. This CDR3 contains 15 residues. CDR3 bases: TGTGCCAGCAGTTTGACCGGGCTCCGGCCCTACGAGCAGTACTTC. Translated, it gives CASSLTGLRPYEQYF. Filled out from reference TRBV28 and TRBJ2-7, the complete variable domain reads DVKVTQSSRYLVKRTGEKVFLECVQDMDHENMFWYRQDPGLGLRLIYFSYDVKMKEKGDIPEGYSVSREKKERFSLILESASTNQTSMYLCASSLTGLRPYEQYFGPGTRLTVT.

Only one count was recorded for this clone. The chain combines TRBV5-1 with TRBJ2-7; D unclear. The CDR3 has 16 residues. Germline V lookup: CDR1 SGHRS, CDR2 YFSETQ. Trimming took off 1 base at V and 4 bases at J, with 18 bases between the two ends. This chain's CDR3 is CASSLSPQERGYEQYF. In DNA form, the CDR3 reads TGCGCCAGCAGCTTGTCCCCCCAAGAGAGAGGATACGAGCAGTACTTC. The full variable domain, completed using reference TRBV5-1 and TRBJ2-7, is KAGVTQTPRYLIKTRGQQVTLSCSPISGHRSVSWYQQTPGQGLQFLFEYFSETQRNKGNFPGRFSGRQFSNSRSEMNVSTLELGDSALYLCASSLSPQERGYEQYFGPGTRLTVT.

V and J are TRBV4-2 and TRBJ2-7; 8 nucleotides match TRBD2. Trimming took 0 bases from V and 6 from J; bases not matched to a gene: 7. Looked up from germline, CDR1 is LGHNA and CDR2 is YNFKEQ. This CDR3 region has 15 residues. CDR3 in DNA: TGTGCCAGCAGCCAAGATACAGCGGGAGTGCGCGAGCAGTACTTC. Its protein is CASSQDTAGVREQYF.

V usage is TRBV11-2 and J usage is TRBJ2-7; 9 bases match TRBD2. Trimming at V came to 1 base and at J to 3 bases, leaving 4 bases not matched to a gene. The CDR3 loop spans 15 amino acids. CDR1 and CDR2 (germline): SGHAT, FQNNGV. CDR3 nucleotides: TGTGCCAGCAGCTTAGGTGCTAGCGGGGTCTACGAGCAGTACTTC. This encodes CASSLGASGVYEQYF.

This clone was counted a few times. This sequence may be a read error, since a much larger clone differs from it by one base. Other nucleotide sequences in the sample specify the same CDR3. The DNA of the CDR3 is TGTGCCAGCAGTGCCACAGCCTACGAGCAGTACTTC. Translated, it gives CASSATAYEQYF. V and J are TRBV2 and TRBJ2-7; D remains unclear. The V end lost 4 bases, the J end lost 2 bases, and 6 bases lay between the germline ends. The CDR3 consists of 12 residues. CDR1 and CDR2 (germline): SNHLY, FYNNEI. The whole variable domain, remainder taken from reference TRBV2 and TRBJ2-7, is EPEVTQTPSHQVTQMGQEVILRCVPISNHLYFYWYRQILGQKVEFLVSFYNNEISEKSEIFDDQFSVERPDGSNFTLKIRSTKLEDSAMYFCASSATAYEQYFGPGTRLTVT.

As regards this clone: Other nucleotide sequences from this sample produce the same CDR3. The rearrangement uses TRBV7-9 and TRBJ1-4, with 7 bases aligning to TRBD1. Germline CDR1 is SEHNR and CDR2 is FQNEAQ (reference sequence). J lost 4 bases, V lost 5 bases, and 4 bases had no gene match. The CDR3 spans 14 residues. The CDR3 DNA follows: TGTGCCAGCAGCCCAGGACAGGATAATGAAAAACTGTTTTTT. Amino acid sequence: CASSPGQDNEKLFF.

The chain joins TRBV30 to TRBJ2-3; possible D gene TRBD2, 5 bases. The CDR3 consists of 14 residues. Germline CDR1 is GTSNPN and CDR2 is SVGIG (reference sequence). V was clipped by 4 bases and J by 4 bases, with 15 bases between them. The CDR3 is CAWTPLGEADTQYF. The DNA for the CDR3 is TGTGCCTGGACCCCACTGGGAGAAGCAGATACGCAGTATTTT.

Turning to this clone: Possible read error: a much larger clone is one base away. The V gene is TRBV7-6, the J gene TRBJ2-7; 9 bases align to TRBD2. The germline gives CDR1 SGHVS, CDR2 FNYEAQ. The CDR3 is made up of 15 amino acids. With V trimmed by 5 bases and J by 0 bases, 5 bases remained unmatched. DNA of the CDR3: TGTGCCAGCAGCCCCGGACTAGCGCACTCCTACGAGCAGTACTTC. This encodes CASSPGLAHSYEQYF.

V gene TRBV21-1 combines with J gene TRBJ1-2; TRBD1, the D gene given by the table, was not confirmed from the DNA. TRBV21-1 is classified as a pseudogene. The CDR3 totals 14 residues. The CDR3 DNA reads as TGTGCCAGCAGCAAAGGGACAGGGGACTATGGCTACACCTTC. The encoded protein is CASSKGTGDYGYTF.

This chain uses TRBV10-2 with TRBJ1-4; D uncertain. Trimming took 8 bases from V and 3 from J, leaving 7 bases between them. Germline CDR1 reads WSHSY; CDR2 reads SAAADI. This CDR3 is 12 amino acids long. The CDR3 DNA follows: TGCGCCAGCGGCCACCCTAATGAAAAACTGTTTTTT. Its translation: CASGHPNEKLFF.

The chain links TRBV14 to TRBJ2-2; the match to TRBD2 covers 9 bases. The CDR3 runs to 17 residues. CDR1 and CDR2 (germline): SGHDN, FVKESK. J was trimmed by 0 bases and V by 2 bases; bases with no gene match: 4. For the CDR3, the DNA is TGTGCCAGCAGCCAAAGGACTAGCGCGACGAACACCGGGGAGCTGTTTTTT. This encodes CASSQRTSATNTGELFF.

The chain couples TRBV7-8 to TRBJ2-2, with 8 bases that match TRBD1. This CDR3 is built from 15 residues. The ends lost 1 base at V and 6 bases at J; junction bases unmatched: 4. Germline loops: CDR1 SGHVS, CDR2 FQNEAQ. The CDR3, as DNA: TGTGCCAGCAGCTTAGTGGACAGGGTCGCCGGGGAGCTGTTTTTT. Translation: CASSLVDRVAGELFF.

This clone was observed at least ten times. The gene calls are TRBV29-1 and TRBJ2-3, with D hard to call. The CDR3 covers 14 residues. From germline, CDR1 is SQVTM and CDR2 ANQGSEA. Trimming left V 6 bases short and J 1 base short, with 14 bases between. CDR3 coding DNA: TGCAGCGTCACTGCAGGCTCAGGCACAGATACGCAGTATTTT. This gives the protein CSVTAGSGTDTQYF.

This chain joins TRBV2 and TRBJ2-4; a possible D gene is TRBD2 (7 bases). Germline assignment: CDR1 SNHLY and CDR2 FYNNEI. Trimming took off 7 bases at V and 0 bases at J, with 25 bases between the two ends. The CDR3 is made up of 19 amino acids. The CDR3 sequence: CASTRRGASVELAKNIQYF. CDR3 DNA: TGTGCCAGCACCCGTCGGGGGGCCTCGGTCGAACTAGCCAAAAACATTCAGTACTTC.

The chain joins TRBV2 to TRBJ2-3; 7 bases map to TRBD1. Trimming cost V 7 bases and J 4 bases; bases outside gene matches: 11. Germline CDR1 and CDR2: SNHLY and FYNNEI. This CDR3 has 15 amino acids. CDR3 in amino acids: CASKDTGVSADTQYF. The CDR3 coding sequence is TGTGCCAGCAAAGACACAGGGGTCAGCGCAGATACGCAGTATTTT. Full variable domain (rest looked up from reference TRBV2 and TRBJ2-3): EPEVTQTPSHQVTQMGQEVILRCVPISNHLYFYWYRQILGQKVEFLVSFYNNEISEKSEIFDDQFSVERPDGSNFTLKIRSTKLEDSAMYFCASKDTGVSADTQYFGPGTRLTVL.

This sequence joins TRBV7-6 and TRBJ2-7; 7 bases line up with TRBD2. The CDR3 sequence is 18 residues long. Germline V gene data show CDR1 as SGHVS and CDR2 as FNYEAQ. V lost 4 bases to trimming and J lost 3 bases; unmatched junction nucleotides: 18. CDR3 region: CASSSPPTSKRGHYEQYF. The CDR3, as DNA: TGTGCCAGCAGCTCCCCCCCCACGTCTAAGCGGGGCCACTACGAGCAGTACTTC.